Listed here are 30 T cell receptor beta chains from one sample, sequenced in a study of CD8+CD57+ T cells in acquired aplastic anemia. TCR beta VDJ and CDR3 were profiled, and genomic DNA was the template. TCRdb re-analysed the reads in MiXCR, keeping a single row per CDR3 protein. The sample includes roughly 180,000 distinct CDR3 sequences, roughly 65% of them seen just once. CD8+CD57+ cell expansion, shown by flow cytometry, had occurred in the patients selected for sequencing. Sequenced sample: sorted CD4+, CD8+, or CD8+CD57+ T cells (not recorded which) from PBMCs. Source of these receptors: a human donor with aplastic anemia.

The V gene is TRBV7-2, the J gene TRBJ1-2, with a weak D call TRBD1 (6 bases). V lost 4 bases and J lost 1, with 16 bases in between. CDR3 size: 16 residues. Germline assignment: CDR1 SGHTA and CDR2 FQGNSA. In DNA form, the CDR3 reads TGTGCCAGCAGCTCATCCATTAGGGGGAATAACTATGGCTACACCTTC. It codes for CASSSSIRGNNYGYTF.

Note on this clonotype: One end of the junction varies from germline; a read error may be responsible. The gene calls are TRBV9 and TRBJ2-7, with D perhaps TRBD1 (6 bases). This CDR3 spans 14 amino acids. Looked up from germline, CDR1 is SGDLS and CDR2 is YYNGEE. This CDR3 is CASSPQDRFYGQYF. The CDR3 nucleotides are TGTGCCAGCAGCCCCCAAGACAGGTTCTACGGGCAGTACTTC.

The chain carries TRBV7-9 and TRBJ1-5; 8 bases fit TRBD1. With V trimmed by 4 bases and J by 5 bases, 7 bases remained unmatched. Germline lookup yields CDR1 SEHNR and CDR2 FQNEAQ (reference sequence). The CDR3 spans 15 residues. CDR3 loop: CASSSQAGGYQPQHF. The DNA for the CDR3 is TGTGCCAGCAGCTCCCAGGCAGGGGGCTATCAGCCCCAGCATTTT.

Written as DNA, the CDR3 is TGTGCCAGCAGTTTGTCTGGGGCTGGGGCCAACGTCCTGACTTTC. Translation: CASSLSGAGANVLTF. This sequence joins TRBV12-3 or TRBV12-4 and TRBJ2-6, with no clear D. V shed 3 bases and J shed 2 bases, with 8 bases lying between them. The CDR3 is made up of 15 amino acids.

The J gene is TRBJ2-7, the V gene TRBV15; tentatively, D is TRBD1 or TRBD2 (5 bases each). This CDR3 is built from 15 residues. Between the trimmed V and J ends, which lost 3 bases and 9 bases, there was a span of 21 bases. The V gene's germline CDR1 is LNHNV and CDR2 YYDKDF (reference sequence). CDR3 bases: TGTGCCACCAGCAGGGAGACAGAGGCGAGGGACGGGCAGTACTTC. Its translation is CATSRETEARDGQYF.

Notes on this clonotype: A much larger clone lies one base from this, so it may be a read error. This chain uses TRBV6-5 with TRBJ1-1, with D possibly matching TRBD1 (6 bases). The germline CDR1 and CDR2 sequences are MNHEY and SVGAGI. The length of the CDR3 is 14 residues. CDR3 region: CASGYSTGNTEAFF. The DNA of the CDR3 is TGTGCCAGCGGTTACTCGACAGGAAACACTGAAGCTTTCTTT.

This clonotype was seen more than once but under ten times. CDR3 amino acids: CASSIHGGSAEAFF. The CDR3 DNA sequence: TGTGCCAGTAGTATCCATGGGGGGAGTGCTGAAGCTTTCTTT. This chain joins TRBV19 and TRBJ1-1; D is perhaps TRBD1 (5 bases). Germline CDR1 is LNHDA and CDR2 is SQIVND (reference sequence). Trimming removed 3 bases at V and 6 bases at J, with 14 bases between. The CDR3 consists of 14 residues.

This clonotype showed up just a few times. The chain links TRBV24-1 to TRBJ2-7; D ambiguous. Trimming cost V 4 bases and J 12 bases, with 9 bases left between them. Germline values: CDR1 KGHDR, CDR2 SFDVKD. The CDR3 contains 10 residues. The CDR3 nucleotides read TGTGCCACCAGTGAGCGACCGGCGTACTTC. This sequence encodes CATSERPAYF.

Concerning this clonotype itself: A single base separates this from a much larger clone, so it may be a read error. The J gene is TRBJ1-5, the V gene TRBV6-2 or TRBV6-3; possible D gene TRBD1, 5 bases. In germline, CDR1 is MNHEY, CDR2 SVGEGT. The length of the CDR3 is 15 residues. The CDR3 nucleotides read TGTGCCGGCAGTTACGTGGGACGGCCTAATCAGCCCCAGCATTTT. Translation gives CAGSYVGRPNQPQHF.

Comments on this clonotype: A junction end diverges from the germline sequence, so it may reflect a read error. The V call is TRBV7-6, the J call TRBJ2-2, with D possibly called TRBD1 or TRBD2 (5 bases each). Germline lookup yields CDR1 SGHVS and CDR2 FNYEAQ. The CDR3 length is 14 residues. This CDR3 reads CASSLESGTEELFF. DNA for the CDR3: TGTGCCAGCAGCTTAGAATCAGGGACCGAGGAGCTGTTTTTT.

This chain connects TRBV10-3 to TRBJ1-5, with a weak D call TRBD1 (5 bases). Germline V gene data show CDR1 as ENHRY and CDR2 as SYGVKD. V lost 3 bases, J lost 0 bases, and 12 bases lay in between. The length of the CDR3 is 16 residues. The chain's CDR3 is CAISDQGLDSNQPQHF. The CDR3 DNA sequence: TGTGCCATCAGTGATCAGGGACTGGATAGCAATCAGCCCCAGCATTTT.

The genes are TRBV7-6 and TRBJ1-5; D gene uncertain. CDR1 and CDR2 (germline): SGHVS, FNYEAQ. CDR3 size: 14 residues. Trimming removed 7 bases from V and 2 bases from J, with 12 bases in between. CDR3 DNA: TGTGCCAGCATGTTTAGTGCGGGCAATCAGCCCCAGCATTTT. This encodes CASMFSAGNQPQHF.

This clonotype appeared once. J is TRBJ2-1 and V is TRBV7-8; 10 bases agree with TRBD2. The junction had 4 bases not matched to a gene; V was cut back by 2 bases and J by 6 bases. This CDR3 region has 15 residues. CDR1 is SGHVS and CDR2 is FQNEAQ in the germline V gene. The CDR3 region is CASSLFLAGANEQFF. The CDR3, as DNA: TGTGCCAGCAGCTTATTCCTAGCGGGAGCCAATGAGCAGTTCTTC.

The genes are TRBV7-2 and TRBJ2-1; TRBD2 matches at 10 bases. Germline V lookup: CDR1 SGHTA, CDR2 FQGNSA. Trimming at V came to 1 base and at J to 0 bases, leaving 3 bases not matched to a gene. The CDR3 covers 17 residues. The chain's CDR3 is CASSLDRTSGSYNEQFF. CDR3 nucleotide sequence: TGTGCCAGCAGCTTAGACAGGACTAGCGGCTCCTACAATGAGCAGTTCTTC.

The chain uses TRBV12-3 or TRBV12-4 and TRBJ2-1, with TRBD2 identical over 12 bases. With 1 base clipped from V and 9 bases from J, the junction kept 7 bases outside the gene matches. The CDR3 extends over 16 amino acids. The CDR3 protein is CASSLGSSSGRVEQFF. The CDR3 region has the DNA TGTGCCAGCAGTTTAGGTAGCTCTAGCGGGAGGGTTGAGCAGTTCTTC.

V and J are TRBV6-1 and TRBJ1-1; no reliable D call. The V end lost 5 bases, the J end lost 8 bases, and 15 bases lay between the germline ends. This CDR3 has 13 residues. Germline assignment: CDR1 MNHNS and CDR2 SASEGT. The CDR3 bases are TGTGCCAGCAGTCACGGGTTTGGAACGGAAGCTTTCTTT. This codes for CASSHGFGTEAFF.

This clonotype was observed many times. This sequence joins TRBV2 and TRBJ2-7; D perhaps matches TRBD1 (6 bases). Germline assignment: CDR1 SNHLY and CDR2 FYNNEI. V dropped 4 bases and J dropped 3 bases, with 10 bases sitting between them. CDR3 length: 13 residues. The CDR3 reads CASSAGDYYEQYF. As DNA, the CDR3 is TGTGCCAGCAGTGCAGGGGATTACTACGAGCAGTACTTC.

This clonotype was detected once. The V and J genes are TRBV24-1 and TRBJ2-3, with TRBD2 matching over 10 bases. The CDR3 totals 15 residues. With V trimmed by 5 bases and J by 5 bases, 6 bases remained unmatched. CDR1 and CDR2 from the germline V gene are KGHDR and SFDVKD. CDR3 loop: CATSALGLAIDTQYF. CDR3 coding DNA: TGTGCCACCAGTGCGCTGGGACTAGCGATAGATACGCAGTATTTT.

About this clonotype itself: One end of the junction does not line up with germline, which may come from a read error. V gene TRBV2 combines with J gene TRBJ2-7; no firm D call. CDR3 length equals 16 residues. CDR1 and CDR2 from the germline V gene are SNHLY and FYNNEI. The DNA for the CDR3 is TGTGCCACCAGTGATAATGGGCGGTCGGCTGGCGGCGAGCAGTACTTC. It specifies CATSDNGRSAGGEQYF.

The J gene is TRBJ1-2, the V gene TRBV10-3; TRBD1 is a possible D gene (6 bases). The CDR3 runs 13 residues. Germline CDR1 and CDR2: ENHRY and SYGVKD. The ends were cut back, 4 bases at V and 7 bases at J, with 13 bases in the middle. The CDR3: CAISGGGLGGYTF. For the CDR3, the DNA is TGTGCCATCAGTGGCGGGGGGCTCGGTGGCTACACCTTC.

This clonotype was detected many times. The chain couples TRBV20-1 to TRBJ2-1, with D perhaps TRBD1 or TRBD2 (5 bases each). Trimming removed 6 bases at V and 3 bases at J, with 12 bases between. Germline V gene lookup returns CDR1 DFQATT and CDR2 SNEGSKA (reference sequence). The CDR3 consists of 13 residues. The CDR3 nucleotides are TGCAGTGCCGTCCGGGACGACTACAATGAGCAGTTCTTC. This codes for CSAVRDDYNEQFF.

At least ten counts were recorded for this clonotype. The gene calls are TRBV4-1 and TRBJ1-2; no firm D call. In germline, CDR1 is MGHRA, CDR2 YSYEKL. The CDR3 consists of 13 residues. The ends were cut back, 1 base at V and 4 bases at J, with 7 bases in the middle. The CDR3 DNA follows: TGCGCCAGCAGCCAAGCATGGGGCTATGGCTACACCTTC. Protein sequence: CASSQAWGYGYTF.

CDR3 sequence: CATSSGGAGHEQYV. The CDR3 nucleotides read TGTGCCACCAGCAGCGGGGGGGCGGGCCACGAGCAGTACGTC. The rearrangement uses TRBV15 and TRBJ2-7, with 8 nucleotides matching TRBD2. CDR3 length: 14 amino acids. The junction had 6 bases not matched to a gene; V was cut back by 3 bases and J by 5 bases. The germline CDR1 and CDR2 sequences are LNHNV and YYDKDF (reference sequence).

This clonotype was seen at least ten times. The chain carries TRBV4-2 and TRBJ2-7; 8 bases map to TRBD2. The V and J ends lost 4 bases and 0 bases, in that order; junction bases with no gene match: 5. The CDR3 loop spans 15 amino acids. Germline-derived CDR1 and CDR2 are LGHNA and YNFKEQ. The CDR3 region is CASSPVAGGSYEQYF. CDR3 nucleotide sequence: TGTGCCAGCAGCCCCGTGGCGGGGGGCTCCTACGAGCAGTACTTC.

A remark on this clonotype: This sequence may be a read error, since a much larger clone differs from it by one base. This chain connects TRBV4-2 to TRBJ2-3; 14 positions match TRBD2. Per germline, CDR1 LGHNA and CDR2 YNFKEQ. The length of the CDR3 is 17 residues. Written as DNA, the CDR3 is TGTGCCAGCAGCCAACGACTAGCGGGGGGGCAATCGGATACGCAGTGTTTT. Translation gives CASSQRLAGGQSDTQCF.

This clonotype showed up many times. CDR3 DNA sequence: TGCGCCAGCAGCCAAGATTCCTCCTACGAGCAGTACTTC. Protein sequence: CASSQDSSYEQYF. The chain uses TRBV4-1 and TRBJ2-7; D is unresolved. The germline V and J ends were trimmed by 0 bases and 0 bases, with 3 bases remaining between them. CDR3 length: 13 residues. Germline V gene sequence: CDR1 MGHRA, CDR2 YSYEKL.

The chain has TRBV7-3 and TRBJ2-5; 11 bases line up with TRBD1. The CDR3 loop spans 15 amino acids. Germline loops: CDR1 SGHTA, CDR2 FQGTGA. The junction had 5 bases not matched to a gene; V was cut back by 3 bases and J by 5 bases. CDR3 DNA sequence: TGTGCCAGCAGCTTCGGGACAGGGGGTCACGAGACCCAGTACTTC. Translation: CASSFGTGGHETQYF.

This clonotype was detected many times. This chain connects TRBV7-6 to TRBJ1-3, with unresolved D. The CDR3 has 17 residues. Trimming took 2 bases from V and 2 from J, leaving 16 bases between them. The germline CDR1 and CDR2 sequences are SGHVS and FNYEAQ. The CDR3 spells CASSLQDGRYAGNTIYF. The CDR3, as DNA: TGTGCCAGCAGCTTACAAGACGGCAGATATGCTGGAAACACCATATATTTT.

The V call is TRBV7-2, the J call TRBJ2-1; 9 bases fit TRBD2. CDR3 size: 15 residues. V lost 5 bases and J lost 7; bases outside the gene matches: 9. The V gene's germline CDR1 is SGHTA and CDR2 FQGNSA. This CDR3 is CASSRGASGINEQFF. The CDR3, as DNA: TGTGCCAGCAGCCGGGGAGCTAGCGGGATAAATGAGCAGTTCTTC.

This clonotype was seen at least ten times. The V and J genes are TRBV19 and TRBJ1-1; maybe TRBD1 (6 bases). CDR3 length: 15 amino acids. Germline V CDR1 and CDR2: LNHDA, SQIVND (reference sequence). Trimming left V 6 bases short and J 1 base short, with 15 bases between. The DNA of the CDR3 is TGTGCCAGTAGCCCCAGGGGCGGGGAGAACACTGAAGCTTTCTTT. This gives the protein CASSPRGGENTEAFF.